A selection of T cell receptor beta chains follows, all from one sample in a study of cytomegalovirus exposure and HLA in healthy donors. The data were produced by immunoSEQ multiplex PCR, yet TCRdb's version contains in-frame clones alone and is incomplete. This sample has under 150,000 clones, with 60% to 85% found just once. The material sequenced was PBMCs. The receptors stem from a middle-aged woman in good health and CMV-seropositive. The CDR3 runs from the conserved cysteine through the conserved F or W. The order of the fields is J gene, clone size, D gene, V gene, CDR3 protein, CDR3 DNA. D genes are given only for firm matches. Some rows mark clone size as missing; the rest say once, few, many or name a class of expanded clone.

TRBJ2-1,NA,TRBD1,TRBV7-7,CASSSVLDRESYNEQFF,TGTGCCAGCAGCTCGGTACTTGACAGGGAATCCTACAATGAGCAGTTCTTC
TRBJ2-1,NA,TRBD2,TRBV19,CASSTSGVEQFF,TGTGCCAGTAGTACTAGCGGGGTTGAGCAGTTCTTC
TRBJ2-3,NA,NA,TRBV19,CASSIAAIGTDTQYF,TGTGCCAGTAGTATTGCAGCGATCGGCACAGATACGCAGTATTTT
TRBJ1-2,NA,NA,TRBV4-1,CASSQDPTGQGYTF,TGCGCCAGCAGCCAAGATCCTACGGGACAAGGCTACACCTTC
TRBJ1-1,NA,TRBD1,TRBV5-1,CASSLGARTGMNTEAFF,TGCGCCAGCAGCTTGGGAGCGCGGACAGGGATGAACACTGAAGCTTTCTTT
TRBJ1-1,few,TRBD1,TRBV5-6,CASSSTGGEAFF,TGTGCCAGCAGCTCAACAGGGGGCGAAGCTTTCTTT
TRBJ2-3,NA,NA,TRBV29-1,CSVEETSRDF,TGCAGCGTTGAGGAGACCTCCAGGGATTTT
TRBJ2-3,NA,NA,TRBV7-9,CSSSPGGTDTQYF,TGTTCCAGCAGCCCAGGGGGCACAGATACGCAGTATTTT
TRBJ1-5,NA,TRBD1,TRBV19,CASSTTGDQPQHF,TGTGCCAGTAGTACTACAGGGGATCAGCCCCAGCATTTT
TRBJ2-3,NA,NA,TRBV2,CASSEYRLAVDTQYF,TGTGCCAGCAGTGAGTATCGGCTAGCAGTGGATACGCAGTATTTT
TRBJ2-6,NA,TRBD2,TRBV6-5,CASSYGGGSGANVLTF,TGTGCCAGCAGTTACGGGGGGGGCTCTGGGGCCAACGTCCTGACTTTC
TRBJ1-5,NA,NA,TRBV21-1,CASSKFFDRTGAVNQPQHF,TGTGCCAGCAGCAAATTTTTTGACCGGACAGGGGCCGTCAATCAGCCCCAGCATTTT
TRBJ2-7,NA,NA,TRBV9,CASSEYDGDFREQYF,TGTGCCAGCAGCGAGTACGACGGTGACTTTCGCGAGCAGTACTTC
TRBJ2-3,once,TRBD1,TRBV28,CASSFLFTGGTDTQYF,TGTGCCAGCAGTTTCCTATTTACAGGGGGCACAGATACGCAGTATTTT
TRBJ2-2,NA,TRBD1,TRBV5-4,CASRSRGQVTGELFF,TGTGCCAGCAGATCCAGGGGGCAGGTCACCGGGGAGCTGTTTTTT
TRBJ2-1,NA,NA,TRBV4-1,CASSQEGGRYSYNEQFF,TGCGCCAGCAGCCAAGAAGGAGGGCGGTACTCCTACAATGAGCAGTTCTTC
TRBJ2-3,NA,NA,TRBV11-2,CASSSIVGDTQYF,TGTGCCAGCAGCTCCATAGTTGGAGATACGCAGTATTTT
TRBJ1-1,NA,TRBD1,TRBV5-6,CASSFFRDRAGAFF,TGTGCCAGCAGCTTTTTCCGGGACAGGGCAGGAGCTTTCTTT
TRBJ2-3,NA,NA,TRBV12-5,CASGRMGGTDTQYF,TGTGCTAGTGGCCGGATGGGCGGCACAGATACGCAGTATTTT
TRBJ2-5,NA,NA,TRBV7-9,CASSRGETQYF,TGTGCCAGCAGCCGCGGGGAGACCCAGTACTTC
TRBJ2-5,NA,TRBD2,TRBV7-6,CASSSLAGGLQETQYF,TGTGCCAGCAGCTCACTAGCGGGGGGGTTGCAAGAGACCCAGTACTTC
TRBJ1-2,NA,TRBD1,TRBV5-1,CASSLDQGDIYGYTF,TGCGCCAGCAGCTTGGACCAGGGGGACATCTATGGCTACACCTTC
TRBJ2-3,once,TRBD2,TRBV2,CASSVLAGASTDTQYF,TGTGCCAGCAGTGTACTAGCGGGGGCCAGCACAGATACGCAGTATTTT
TRBJ1-1,NA,NA,TRBV7-9,CASSLFGRGGTEAFF,TGTGCCAGCAGCTTATTTGGCAGAGGAGGCACTGAAGCTTTCTTT
TRBJ1-5,NA,NA,TRBV27,CASSPGSFGPQHF,TGTGCCAGCAGTCCAGGGTCCTTTGGGCCCCAGCATTTT
TRBJ1-5,NA,TRBD1,TRBV6-1,CASSDQQGASQPQHF,TGTGCCAGCAGTGACCAACAGGGGGCATCTCAGCCCCAGCATTTT
TRBJ2-5,NA,NA,TRBV15,CATSRAQGVEETQYF,TGTGCCACCAGCAGAGCACAGGGTGTGGAGGAGACCCAGTACTTC
TRBJ1-1,NA,NA,TRBV5-4,CASSLKGGTEAFF,TGTGCCAGCAGCTTGAAGGGGGGGACTGAAGCTTTCTTT
TRBJ2-3,NA,NA,TRBV25-1,CASSDLNTQYF,TGTGCCAGCAGTGATCTAAATACGCAGTATTTT
TRBJ2-3,NA,TRBD2,TRBV6-1,CASNLAGSTDTQYF,TGTGCCAGCAACTTAGCGGGGTCGACAGATACGCAGTATTTT
TRBJ2-3,NA,NA,TRBV7-9,CSSSSLWSQLPPGTDTQYF,TGTTCCAGCAGCTCGCTTTGGTCCCAATTGCCCCCCGGTACTGATACGCAGTATTTT
TRBJ1-5,NA,NA,TRBV6-6,CASSLMVYSNQPQHF,TGTGCCAGCAGCCTTATGGTCTATAGCAATCAGCCCCAGCATTTT
TRBJ1-5,few,NA,TRBV25-1,CASSESGVSQPQHF,TGTGCCAGCAGTGAATCAGGGGTCTCACAGCCCCAGCATTTT
TRBJ2-3,few,TRBD1,TRBV6-1,CASSVMGQGPDTQYF,TGTGCCAGCAGTGTAATGGGACAGGGGCCAGATACGCAGTATTTT
TRBJ2-7,NA,TRBD1,TRBV6-7,CASSPAGQGASHEQYF,TGTGCCAGCAGTCCTGCGGGACAGGGGGCGAGCCACGAGCAGTACTTC
TRBJ2-1,NA,NA,TRBV5-1,CASSLQDYHYNEQFF,TGCGCCAGCAGCTTGCAGGACTACCACTACAATGAGCAGTTCTTC
TRBJ1-3,NA,NA,TRBV30,CALDQGGSGNTIYF,TGTGCCCTAGACCAGGGAGGCTCTGGAAACACCATATATTTT
TRBJ1-2,few,TRBD1,TRBV5-5,CASSNPGQPFYGYTF,TGTGCCAGCAGCAATCCGGGACAGCCTTTCTATGGCTACACCTTC
TRBJ2-5,once,NA,TRBV2,CASNGGALQETQYF,TGTGCCAGCAATGGGGGGGCATTACAAGAGACCCAGTACTTC
TRBJ1-6,NA,NA,TRBV14,CASSQGQSRLRSPLHF,TGTGCCAGCAGCCAAGGACAGTCCCGGCTACGTTCACCCCTCCACTTT
TRBJ1-6,NA,NA,TRBV27,CASSLSTYSPLHF,TGTGCCAGCAGTTTATCGACTTATTCACCCCTCCACTTT
TRBJ1-5,NA,NA,TRBV7-9,CASSSSPMTGYMLPQHF,TGTGCCAGCAGCTCCTCACCGATGACAGGCTATATGCTGCCCCAGCATTTT
TRBJ2-7,NA,NA,TRBV7-2,CASSRQAATSYEQYF,TGTGCCAGCAGCCGACAGGCCGCTACGTCCTACGAGCAGTACTTC
TRBJ2-2,NA,TRBD2,TRBV28,CASSLAGGNTGELFF,TGTGCCAGCAGTTTAGCGGGGGGAAACACCGGGGAGCTGTTTTTT
TRBJ1-1,NA,NA,TRBV6-5,CASRGGWGAAFF,TGTGCCAGCAGGGGGGGTTGGGGTGCCGCTTTCTTT
TRBJ1-1,NA,TRBD1,TRBV5-5,CASSPGTVNTEAFF,TGTGCCAGCAGCCCGGGGACAGTGAACACTGAAGCTTTCTTT
TRBJ2-2,NA,NA,TRBV4-1,CASSQGALVVRGRNTGELFF,TGCGCCAGCAGCCAAGGTGCCCTAGTGGTTCGGGGGAGGAACACCGGGGAGCTGTTTTTT
TRBJ1-1,NA,NA,TRBV18,CASSPLQGSNTEAFF,TGTGCCAGCTCACCGTTACAGGGCTCGAACACTGAAGCTTTCTTT
TRBJ2-7,NA,NA,TRBV7-2,CASSPGRGSYEQYF,TGTGCCAGCAGCCCGGGTCGGGGATCCTACGAGCAGTACTTC
TRBJ2-7,NA,NA,TRBV11-2,CASSLEGHTGYEQYF,TGTGCCAGCAGCTTGGAGGGCCACACAGGCTACGAGCAGTACTTC
TRBJ2-1,once,TRBD2,TRBV29-1,CSVGQGLAGPEQFF,TGCAGCGTGGGCCAGGGACTAGCGGGACCAGAGCAGTTCTTC
TRBJ2-5,NA,NA,TRBV5-1,CATSPGLDQETQYF,TGCGCCACGTCCCCGGGACTGGACCAAGAGACCCAGTACTTC
TRBJ2-2,NA,NA,TRBV7-2,CASSVLVTGELFF,TGTGCCAGCAGCGTACTAGTAACCGGGGAGCTGTTTTTT
TRBJ1-3,NA,NA,TRBV9,CASSGMGGFSGNTIYF,TGTGCCAGCAGCGGGATGGGGGGGTTCTCTGGAAACACCATATATTTT
TRBJ2-1,NA,NA,TRBV9,CASSGGAATEQFF,TGTGCCAGCAGCGGCGGAGCGGCCACTGAGCAGTTCTTC
TRBJ2-1,NA,NA,TRBV2,CASRLYSLQQFF,TGTGCCAGCAGGCTATATAGCCTGCAGCAGTTCTTC
TRBJ2-5,NA,TRBD2,TRBV4-1,CASSRFSGGGETQYF,TGCGCCAGCAGTCGTTTTAGCGGGGGGGGAGAGACCCAGTACTTC
TRBJ1-2,NA,NA,TRBV2,CASSFTGLDGYTF,TGTGCCAGCAGTTTCACAGGGTTGGATGGCTACACCTTC
TRBJ2-1,NA,TRBD1,TRBV2,CASGTGLDNEQFF,TGTGCCAGCGGGACAGGGCTGGATAATGAGCAGTTCTTC